Reported below is one T cell receptor (beta chain). Trimming removed 1 base from V and 7 bases from J; junction bases left unmatched: 9. Germline loops: CDR1 DFQATT, CDR2 SNEGSKA (reference sequence). The CDR3 is made up of 15 amino acids. The data are from a study of T cells after yellow fever vaccination. Study as a whole: Fractions of limited cellularity were prepared by means of SMART-Seq v4 Ultra Low Input.

A 5'RACE template-switching step, the method used to make TCR cDNA, added a universal primer site and UMIs. TCRdb reprocessed the 5' RACE reads via MiXCR and lists one record per CDR3 protein. Of 300,000 or so distinct CDR3 sequences in the sample, approximately 13% were seen once. This sequence originates from a man aged 25-40 years who received the YFV17D yellow fever vaccine. The specimen comprised CD4+ T cells sorted from PBMCs, sampled 45 days after the yellow fever booster vaccination. The genes are TRBV20-1 and TRBJ2-3; 9 positions agree with TRBD1. The CDR3 bases are TGCAGTGCTAGAGCCCCACAGACAGGGGGGTATACGCAGTATTTT. Its translation is CSARAPQTGGYTQYF.